The entry that follows covers one TCR beta chain sequence. CDR3 regions were amplified by Arm-PCR using iRepertoire HTBI primers to build TCR beta libraries. As originally analysed: The samples yielded 55 to 75 TRBV and about 15 TRBJ segments. TCRdb recomputed calls from the multiplex PCR reads with MiXCR, one row per CDR3 protein. TCRdb's processing, not the authors', yielded these V and J calls. Seen here are over 350,000 distinct CDR3 sequences, approximately 16% observed once, and the top ten hold 7.8%. The time point here: newly diagnosed GD, antithyroid drugs for less than 3 months. PBMC-derived RNA was used for the TCR library. The data belong to a study of regulatory T cells in long-lasting Graves disease. Overall study: Graves' patients, diagnosed recently, had received antithyroid drugs under 3 months.

The germline gives CDR1 SQVTM, CDR2 ANQGSEA. The CDR3 covers 15 residues. V gave up 1 base and J gave up 8 bases; unmatched junction bases: 7. These data were also reused for a study on T cells in Graves' hyperthyroidism and ophthalmopathy. From that report: Clinicians diagnosed patients from clinical symptoms, serum thyroxine and TRAb, thyroid ultrasound and orbital computed tomography. Carried out on the TCR CDR3, a first-round RT-PCR used the HTBI primer set.

The sequence was obtained from a woman in her thirties or forties with Graves disease. The chain recombines TRBV29-1 with TRBJ2-1; 11 bases are shared with TRBD2. The material sequenced was peripheral blood mononuclear cells (PBMCs), taken at new diagnosis, from a patient treated with antithyroid drugs. The CDR3 sequence is CSVEGPGLAAYEQFF. DNA of the CDR3: TGCAGCGTTGAAGGGCCGGGACTAGCGGCCTATGAGCAGTTCTTC.